One and the same sample provided the 11 T cell receptor beta chains below, sequenced in a study of OX40 agonist ivuxolimab in advanced cancers. Profiling relied on immunoSEQ multiplex PCR, and the TCRdb table lists in-frame clones only, not all of them. The sample records about 58,000 clones, less than 90% being singletons. The sample was CD4+ or CD8+ T cells sorted from blood, taken in a trial of the OX40 agonist ivuxolimab. The source of these receptors is an adult with an advanced solid tumor such as melanoma, head and neck, liver or kidney cancer.

The gene calls are TRBV5-6 and TRBJ2-7; 8 bases fit TRBD1. V was clipped by 3 bases and J by 3 bases; unmatched bases: 5. This CDR3 region has 14 residues. CDR1 is SGHDT and CDR2 is YYEEEE in the germline V gene. CDR3 DNA sequence: TGTGCCAGCAGCTCCGGGACAGGTATCTACGAGCAGTACTTC. This encodes CASSSGTGIYEQYF.

The chain couples TRBV7-2 to TRBJ2-1; D is possibly TRBD2 (5 bases). CDR1 is SGHTA, CDR2 FQGNSA, per germline. The V gene lost 1 base and the J gene lost 5 bases, with 12 bases spanning the gap. This CDR3 is 15 amino acids long. CDR3: CASSLGLAQNNEQFF. For the CDR3, the DNA is TGTGCCAGCAGCTTAGGCCTAGCACAAAACAATGAGCAGTTCTTC.

This chain connects TRBV28 to TRBJ2-5, with D perhaps matching TRBD2 (5 bases). The V and J ends lost 5 bases and 5 bases respectively, with 15 bases between them. The CDR3 totals 14 residues. Per germline, CDR1 MDHEN and CDR2 SYDVKM. In DNA form, the CDR3 reads TGTGCCAGCAGTACTCGCGGGCGAGGGGAGACCCAGTACTTC. This sequence encodes CASSTRGRGETQYF.

The chain recombines TRBV30 with TRBJ2-7; TRBD1 matches at 9 bases. V was pared by 2 bases and J by 0 bases, with 2 bases of the junction left unmatched. Germline V lookup: CDR1 GTSNPN, CDR2 SVGIG (reference sequence). CDR3 length: 14 residues. The CDR3 here is CAWSKTGGSYEQYF. The DNA of the CDR3 is TGTGCCTGGAGTAAGACAGGGGGCTCCTACGAGCAGTACTTC.

The genes are TRBV2 and TRBJ1-1; TRBD1 is a possible D gene (5 bases). This CDR3 contains 16 residues. V was clipped by 5 bases and J by 2 bases, with 18 bases between them. The germline V gene encodes CDR1 SNHLY and CDR2 FYNNEI. The CDR3 region is CASSPTLGRVNTEAFF. The CDR3 DNA reads as TGTGCCAGCAGTCCGACCTTGGGACGGGTAAACACTGAAGCTTTCTTT.

V usage is TRBV28 and J usage is TRBJ1-2; 11 bases are a match to TRBD1. The CDR3 has 15 residues. After removal of 6 bases from V and 4 bases from J, the junction contained 7 bases not matched to a gene. CDR1 and CDR2 (germline): MDHEN, SYDVKM. CDR3 in DNA: TGTGCCAGCAGGACCGGGACAGGGGGTGCCTATGGCTACACCTTC. Translation: CASRTGTGGAYGYTF.

This chain joins TRBV7-2 and TRBJ2-3; 7 nucleotides agree with TRBD2. Per the germline V gene, CDR1 is SGHTA and CDR2 is FQGNSA. The trim removed 8 bases at V and 0 bases at J, leaving 5 bases unmatched. The CDR3 is 14 amino acids. The DNA of the CDR3 is TGTGCCAGCCGCGGGAGCGGTAGCACAGATACGCAGTATTTT. Translated, it gives CASRGSGSTDTQYF.

V is TRBV7-3 and J is TRBJ2-6, with 9 bases fitting TRBD1. This CDR3 is built from 16 residues. With 4 bases clipped from V and 0 bases from J, the junction kept 1 base outside the gene matches. Germline CDR1 and CDR2: SGHTA and FQGTGA. CDR3 residues: CASSSTGGSGANVLTF. The CDR3 DNA follows: TGTGCCAGCAGCTCGACAGGGGGCTCTGGGGCCAACGTCCTGACTTTC.

The CDR3 region is CASSNGGQGLGEQYF. CDR3 coding DNA: TGTGCCAGCAGCAATGGAGGACAGGGGTTGGGCGAGCAGTACTTC. The genes are TRBV21-1 and TRBJ2-7; the table's D call of TRBD1 was not tested on the DNA. TRBV21-1 is termed a pseudogene. This CDR3 has 15 residues.

This clone was detected once. The chain combines TRBV19 with TRBJ1-2; 9 bases agree with TRBD1. Germline CDR1 and CDR2: LNHDA and SQIVND (reference sequence). The CDR3 consists of 18 residues. V trimming: 3 bases; J trimming: 4 bases; junction bases outside the gene matches: 15. The CDR3 region has the DNA TGTGCCAGTAGTATGCTCCCGGGACAGGGAGGGCTGGGCTATGGCTACACCTTC. Translating it yields CASSMLPGQGGLGYGYTF.

J is TRBJ2-5 and V is TRBV28; 7 bases fit TRBD1. The CDR3 spans 14 residues. Germline V lookup: CDR1 MDHEN, CDR2 SYDVKM. J lost 5 bases, V lost 2 bases, and 5 bases had no gene match. The CDR3 spells CASSLKGAEETQYF. In DNA, the CDR3 is TGTGCCAGCAGTTTAAAGGGGGCCGAGGAGACCCAGTACTTC.